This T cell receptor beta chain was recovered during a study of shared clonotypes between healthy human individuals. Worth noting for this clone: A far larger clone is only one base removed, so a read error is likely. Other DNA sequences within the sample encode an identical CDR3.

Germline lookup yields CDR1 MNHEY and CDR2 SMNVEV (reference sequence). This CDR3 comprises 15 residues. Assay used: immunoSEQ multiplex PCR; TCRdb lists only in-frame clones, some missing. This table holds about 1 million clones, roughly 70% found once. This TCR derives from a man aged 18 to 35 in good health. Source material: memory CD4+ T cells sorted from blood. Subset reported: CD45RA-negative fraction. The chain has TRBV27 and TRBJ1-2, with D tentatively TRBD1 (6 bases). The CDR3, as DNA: TGCGCCAGCAGTTTATCGTCAGGGGCTGCGGGAGGCTACACCTTC. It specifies CASSLSSGAAGGYTF.